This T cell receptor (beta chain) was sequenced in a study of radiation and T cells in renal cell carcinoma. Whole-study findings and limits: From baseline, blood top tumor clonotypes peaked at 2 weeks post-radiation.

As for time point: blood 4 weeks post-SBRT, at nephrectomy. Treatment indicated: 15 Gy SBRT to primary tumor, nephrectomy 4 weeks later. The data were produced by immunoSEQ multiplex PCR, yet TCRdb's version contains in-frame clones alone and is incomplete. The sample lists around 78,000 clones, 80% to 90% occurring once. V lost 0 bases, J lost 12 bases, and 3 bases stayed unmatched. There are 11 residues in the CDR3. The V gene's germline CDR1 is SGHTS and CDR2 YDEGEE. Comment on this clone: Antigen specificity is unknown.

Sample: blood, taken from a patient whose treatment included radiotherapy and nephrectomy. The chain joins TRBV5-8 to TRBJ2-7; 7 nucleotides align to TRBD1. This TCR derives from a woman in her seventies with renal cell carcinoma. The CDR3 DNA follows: TGTGCCAGCAGCTTGGGAGGGGGCTTGTACTTC. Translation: CASSLGGGLYF.